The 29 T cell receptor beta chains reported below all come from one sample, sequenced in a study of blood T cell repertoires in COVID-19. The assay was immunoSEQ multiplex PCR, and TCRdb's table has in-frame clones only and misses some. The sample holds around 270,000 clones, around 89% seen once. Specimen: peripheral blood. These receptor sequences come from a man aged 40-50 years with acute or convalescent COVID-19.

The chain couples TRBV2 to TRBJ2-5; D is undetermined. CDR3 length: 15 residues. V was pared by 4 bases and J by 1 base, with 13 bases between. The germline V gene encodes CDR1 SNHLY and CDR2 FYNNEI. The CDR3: CASSGALVVQETQYF. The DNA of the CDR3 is TGTGCCAGCAGTGGGGCATTGGTTGTCCAAGAGACCCAGTACTTC.

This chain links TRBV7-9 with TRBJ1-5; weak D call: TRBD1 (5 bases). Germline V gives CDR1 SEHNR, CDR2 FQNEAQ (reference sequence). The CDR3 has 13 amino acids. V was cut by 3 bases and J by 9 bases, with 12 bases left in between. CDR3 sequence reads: CASSFLLGGPQHF. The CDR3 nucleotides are TGTGCCAGCAGCTTTTTACTGGGGGGGCCCCAGCATTTT.

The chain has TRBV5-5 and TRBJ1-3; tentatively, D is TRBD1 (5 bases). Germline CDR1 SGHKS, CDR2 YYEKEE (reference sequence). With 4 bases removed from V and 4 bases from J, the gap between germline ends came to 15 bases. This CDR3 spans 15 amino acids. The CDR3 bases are TGTGCCAGCAGCGACCCCCGGCAGGGAGGAAACACCATATATTTT. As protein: CASSDPRQGGNTIYF.

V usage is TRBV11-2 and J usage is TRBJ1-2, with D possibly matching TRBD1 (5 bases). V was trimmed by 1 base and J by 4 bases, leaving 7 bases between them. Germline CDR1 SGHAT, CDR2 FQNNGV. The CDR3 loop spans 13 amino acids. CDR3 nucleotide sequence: TGTGCCAGCAGCTTAGGGACAAGCTATGGCTACACCTTC. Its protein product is CASSLGTSYGYTF.

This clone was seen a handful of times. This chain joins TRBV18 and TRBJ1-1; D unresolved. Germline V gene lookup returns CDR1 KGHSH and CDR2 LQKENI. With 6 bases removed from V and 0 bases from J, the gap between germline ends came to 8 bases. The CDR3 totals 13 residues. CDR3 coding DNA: TGTGCCAGCTCCCCCGAGCTGAACACTGAAGCTTTCTTT. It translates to CASSPELNTEAFF.

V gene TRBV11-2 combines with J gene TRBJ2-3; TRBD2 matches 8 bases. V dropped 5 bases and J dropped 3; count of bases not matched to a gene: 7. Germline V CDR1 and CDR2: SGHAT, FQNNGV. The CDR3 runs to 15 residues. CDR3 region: CASSPGGRPTDTQYF. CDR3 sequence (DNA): TGTGCCAGCAGCCCGGGGGGGCGGCCGACAGATACGCAGTATTTT.

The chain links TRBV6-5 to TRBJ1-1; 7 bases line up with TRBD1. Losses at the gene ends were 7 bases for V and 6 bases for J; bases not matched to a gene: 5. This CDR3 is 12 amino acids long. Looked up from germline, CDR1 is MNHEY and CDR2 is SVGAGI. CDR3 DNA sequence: TGTGCCAGCACCGACAGGGCCCCTGAAGCTTTCTTT. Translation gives CASTDRAPEAFF.

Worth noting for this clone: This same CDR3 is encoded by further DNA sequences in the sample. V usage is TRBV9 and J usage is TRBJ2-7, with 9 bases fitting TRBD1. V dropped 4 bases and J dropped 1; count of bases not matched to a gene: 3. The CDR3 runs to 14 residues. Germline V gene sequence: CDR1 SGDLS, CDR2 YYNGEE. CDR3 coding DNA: TGTGCCAGCAGCTTTGGACAGGGGTCCTACGAGCAGTACTTC. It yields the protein CASSFGQGSYEQYF.

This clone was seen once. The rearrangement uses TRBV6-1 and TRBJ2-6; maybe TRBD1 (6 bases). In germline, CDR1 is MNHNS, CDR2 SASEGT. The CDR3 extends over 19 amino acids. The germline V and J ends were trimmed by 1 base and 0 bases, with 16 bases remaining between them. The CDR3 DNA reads TGTGCCAGCAGTGAAGGCAGGGGCTTTACTAGCTCTGGGGCCAACGTCCTGACTTTC. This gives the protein CASSEGRGFTSSGANVLTF.

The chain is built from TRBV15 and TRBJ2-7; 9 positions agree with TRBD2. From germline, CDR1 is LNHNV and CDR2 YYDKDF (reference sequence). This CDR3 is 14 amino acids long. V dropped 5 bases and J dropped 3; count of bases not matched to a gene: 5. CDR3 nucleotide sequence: TGTGCCACCAGCCCGACTAGCGGAAACTACGAGCAGTACTTC. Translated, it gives CATSPTSGNYEQYF.

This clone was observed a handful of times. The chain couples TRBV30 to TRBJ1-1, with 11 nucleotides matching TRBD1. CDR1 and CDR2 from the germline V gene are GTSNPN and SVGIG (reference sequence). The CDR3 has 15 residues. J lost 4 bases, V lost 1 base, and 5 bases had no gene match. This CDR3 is CAWSGWTGGGTEAFF. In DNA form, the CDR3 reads TGTGCCTGGAGTGGCTGGACAGGGGGCGGCACTGAAGCTTTCTTT.

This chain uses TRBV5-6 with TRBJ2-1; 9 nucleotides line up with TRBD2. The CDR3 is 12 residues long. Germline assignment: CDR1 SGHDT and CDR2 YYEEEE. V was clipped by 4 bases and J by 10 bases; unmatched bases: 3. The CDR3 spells CASSGLANEQFF. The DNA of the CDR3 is TGTGCCAGCAGCGGACTAGCGAACGAGCAGTTCTTC.

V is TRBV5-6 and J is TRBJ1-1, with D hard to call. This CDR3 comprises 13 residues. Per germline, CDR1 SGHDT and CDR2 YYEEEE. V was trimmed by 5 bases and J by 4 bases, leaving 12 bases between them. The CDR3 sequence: CASSFLSFTEAFF. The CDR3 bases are TGTGCCAGCAGTTTTCTAAGTTTCACTGAAGCTTTCTTT. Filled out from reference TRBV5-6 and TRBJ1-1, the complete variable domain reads DAGVTQSPTHLIKTRGQQVTLRCSPKSGHDTVSWYQQALGQGPQFIFQYYEEEERQRGNFPDRFSGHQFPNYSSELNVNALLLGDSALYLCASSFLSFTEAFFGQGTRLTVV.

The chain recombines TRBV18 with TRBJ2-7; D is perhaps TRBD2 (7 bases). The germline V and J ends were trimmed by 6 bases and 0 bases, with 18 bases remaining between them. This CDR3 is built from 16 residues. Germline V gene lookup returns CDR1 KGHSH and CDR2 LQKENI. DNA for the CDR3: TGTGCCAGCTCCCCTACCCCCGGGGGGCACTCCTACGAGCAGTACTTC. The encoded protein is CASSPTPGGHSYEQYF.

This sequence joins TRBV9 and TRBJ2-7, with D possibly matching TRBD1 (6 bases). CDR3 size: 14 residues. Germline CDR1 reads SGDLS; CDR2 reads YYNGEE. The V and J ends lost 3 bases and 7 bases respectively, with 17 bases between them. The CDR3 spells CASSEKTGSREQYF. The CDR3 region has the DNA TGTGCCAGCAGCGAAAAGACAGGTTCTAGGGAGCAGTACTTC.

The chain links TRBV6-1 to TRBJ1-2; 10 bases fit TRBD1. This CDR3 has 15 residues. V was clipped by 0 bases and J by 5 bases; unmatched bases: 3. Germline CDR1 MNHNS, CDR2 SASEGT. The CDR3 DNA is TGTGCCAGCAGTGAAGCTCTGGGACAGGGGTATGGCTACACCTTC. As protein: CASSEALGQGYGYTF.

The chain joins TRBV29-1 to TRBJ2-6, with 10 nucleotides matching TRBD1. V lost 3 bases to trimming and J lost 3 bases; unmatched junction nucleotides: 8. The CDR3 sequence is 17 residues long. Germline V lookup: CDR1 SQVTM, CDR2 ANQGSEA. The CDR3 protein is CSVELGQGESGANVLTF. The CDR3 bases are TGCAGCGTTGAGCTCGGACAGGGGGAAAGTGGGGCCAACGTCCTGACTTTC.

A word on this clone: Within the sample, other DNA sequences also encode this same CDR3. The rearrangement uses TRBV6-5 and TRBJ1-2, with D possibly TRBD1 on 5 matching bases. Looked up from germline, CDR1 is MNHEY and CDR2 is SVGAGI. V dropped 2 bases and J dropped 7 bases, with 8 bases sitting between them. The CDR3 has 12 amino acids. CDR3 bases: TGTGCCAGCAGTTACCCCGGGGGTGGCTACACCTTC. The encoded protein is CASSYPGGGYTF.

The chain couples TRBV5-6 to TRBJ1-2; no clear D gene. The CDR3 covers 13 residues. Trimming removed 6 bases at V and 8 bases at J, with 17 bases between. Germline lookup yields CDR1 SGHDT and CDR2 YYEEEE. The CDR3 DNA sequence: TGTGCCAGCATCGCCGTATGGGGAGAGGGCTACACCTTC. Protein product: CASIAVWGEGYTF.

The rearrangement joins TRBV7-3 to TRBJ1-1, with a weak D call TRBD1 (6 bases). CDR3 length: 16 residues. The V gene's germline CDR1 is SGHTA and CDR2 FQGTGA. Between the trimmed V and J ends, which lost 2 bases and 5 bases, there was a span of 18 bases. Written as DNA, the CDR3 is TGTGCCAGCAGCTTAGGGGCGGGGGCGAGAAGGACTGAAGCTTTCTTT. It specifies CASSLGAGARRTEAFF. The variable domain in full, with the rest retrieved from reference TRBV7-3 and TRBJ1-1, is GAGVSQTPSNKVTEKGKYVELRCDPISGHTALYWYRQSLGQGPEFLIYFQGTGAADDSGLPNDRFFAVRPEGSVSTLKIQRTERGDSAVYLCASSLGAGARRTEAFFGQGTRLTVV.

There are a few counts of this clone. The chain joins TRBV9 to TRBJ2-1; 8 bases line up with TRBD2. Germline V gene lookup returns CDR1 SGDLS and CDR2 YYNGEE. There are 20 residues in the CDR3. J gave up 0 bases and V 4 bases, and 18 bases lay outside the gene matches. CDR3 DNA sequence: TGTGCCAGCAGCTCCCAAGCGGGGGTATATTCGCGGGCCTCCTACAATGAGCAGTTCTTC. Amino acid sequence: CASSSQAGVYSRASYNEQFF.

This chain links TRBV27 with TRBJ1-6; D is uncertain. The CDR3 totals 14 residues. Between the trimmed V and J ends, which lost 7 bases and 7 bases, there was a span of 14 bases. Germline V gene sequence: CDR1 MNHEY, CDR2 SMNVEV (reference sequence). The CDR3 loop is CASTPGRGNSPLHF. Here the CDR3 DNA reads TGTGCCAGCACTCCGGGGAGAGGGAATTCACCCCTCCACTTT.

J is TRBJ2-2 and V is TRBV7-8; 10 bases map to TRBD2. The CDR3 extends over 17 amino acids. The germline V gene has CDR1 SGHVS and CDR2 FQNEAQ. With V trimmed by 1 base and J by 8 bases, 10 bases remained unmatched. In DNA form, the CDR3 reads TGTGCCAGCAGCTTAGGGCTAGCGGGAGATACAAGGGGGGAGCTGTTTTTT. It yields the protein CASSLGLAGDTRGELFF.

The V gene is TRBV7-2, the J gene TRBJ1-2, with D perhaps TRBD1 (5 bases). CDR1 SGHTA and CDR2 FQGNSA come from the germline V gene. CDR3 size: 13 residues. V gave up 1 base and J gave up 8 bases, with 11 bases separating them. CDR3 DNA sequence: TGTGCCAGCAGCTTAGGTGGCAGACAGGGCTACACCTTC. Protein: CASSLGGRQGYTF.

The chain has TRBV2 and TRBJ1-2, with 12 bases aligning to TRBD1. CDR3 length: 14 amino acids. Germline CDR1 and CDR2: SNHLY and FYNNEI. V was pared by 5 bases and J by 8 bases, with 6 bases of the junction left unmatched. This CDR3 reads CASSPGTGGGGYTF. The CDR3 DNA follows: TGTGCCAGCAGTCCCGGGACAGGGGGCGGGGGCTACACCTTC.

Here the CDR3 reads CASTRSHNQPQHF. CDR3 nucleotide sequence: TGTGCCAGCACCCGGTCCCACAATCAGCCCCAGCATTTT. The chain combines TRBV11-3 with TRBJ1-5; D not resolved. The CDR3 totals 13 residues. Deletions cut 7 bases from V and 3 bases from J, with 10 bases between. In germline, CDR1 is SGHNT, CDR2 YENEEA.

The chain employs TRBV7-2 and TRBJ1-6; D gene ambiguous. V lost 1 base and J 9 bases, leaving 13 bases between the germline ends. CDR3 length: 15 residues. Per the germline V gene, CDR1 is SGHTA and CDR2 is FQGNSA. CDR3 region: CASSLGLAEGSPLHF. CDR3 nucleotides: TGTGCCAGCAGCTTAGGACTCGCCGAGGGTTCACCCCTCCACTTT.

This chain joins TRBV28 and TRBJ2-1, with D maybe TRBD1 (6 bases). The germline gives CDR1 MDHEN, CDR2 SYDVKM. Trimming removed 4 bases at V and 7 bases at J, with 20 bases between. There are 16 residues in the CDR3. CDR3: CASSSPGAGLMNEQFF. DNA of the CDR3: TGTGCCAGCAGTTCCCCAGGGGCGGGTTTGATGAATGAGCAGTTCTTC.

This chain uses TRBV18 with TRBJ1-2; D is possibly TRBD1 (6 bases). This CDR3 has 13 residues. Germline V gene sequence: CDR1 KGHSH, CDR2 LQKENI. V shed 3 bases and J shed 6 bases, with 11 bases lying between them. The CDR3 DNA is TGTGCCAGCTCACCGACAGGTATCAATGGCTACACCTTC. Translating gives CASSPTGINGYTF.